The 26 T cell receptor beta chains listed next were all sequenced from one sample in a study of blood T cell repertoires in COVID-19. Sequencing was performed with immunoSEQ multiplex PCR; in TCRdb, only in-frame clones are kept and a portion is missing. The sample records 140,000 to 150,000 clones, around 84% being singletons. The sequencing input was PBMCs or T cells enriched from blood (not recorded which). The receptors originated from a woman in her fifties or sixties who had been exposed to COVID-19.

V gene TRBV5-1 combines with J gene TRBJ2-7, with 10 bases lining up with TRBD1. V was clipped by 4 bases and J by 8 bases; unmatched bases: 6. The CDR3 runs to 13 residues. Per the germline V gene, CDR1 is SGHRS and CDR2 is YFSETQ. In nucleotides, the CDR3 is TGCGCCAGCAGCATCGACAGGGGGCTAAAGCAGTACTTC. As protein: CASSIDRGLKQYF.

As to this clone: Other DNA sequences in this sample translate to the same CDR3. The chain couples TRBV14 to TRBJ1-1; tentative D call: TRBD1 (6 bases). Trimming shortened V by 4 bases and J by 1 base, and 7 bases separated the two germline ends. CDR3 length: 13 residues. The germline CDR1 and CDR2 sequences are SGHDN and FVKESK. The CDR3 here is CASSLQGNTEAFF. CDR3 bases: TGTGCCAGCAGCCTACAGGGGAACACTGAAGCTTTCTTT.

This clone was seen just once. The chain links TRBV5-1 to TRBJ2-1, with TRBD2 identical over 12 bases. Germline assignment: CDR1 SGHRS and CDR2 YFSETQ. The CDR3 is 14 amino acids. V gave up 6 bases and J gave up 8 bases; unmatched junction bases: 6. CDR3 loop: CASKTSGRVHEQFF. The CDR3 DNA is TGCGCCAGCAAGACTAGCGGGAGAGTCCATGAGCAGTTCTTC.

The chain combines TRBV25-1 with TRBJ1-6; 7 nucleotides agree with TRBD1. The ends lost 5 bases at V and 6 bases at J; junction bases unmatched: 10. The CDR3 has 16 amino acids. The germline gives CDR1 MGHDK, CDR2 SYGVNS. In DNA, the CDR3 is TGTGCCAGCAGTAACCAGGGGGGACGCGGTAATTCACCCCTCCACTTT. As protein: CASSNQGGRGNSPLHF.

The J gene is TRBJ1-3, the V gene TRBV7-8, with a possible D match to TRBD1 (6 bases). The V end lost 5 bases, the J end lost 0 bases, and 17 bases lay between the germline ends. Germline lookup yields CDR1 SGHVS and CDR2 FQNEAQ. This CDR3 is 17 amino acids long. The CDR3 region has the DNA TGTGCCAGCAGCGACACCAGGGGAAGGGTCTCTGGAAACACCATATATTTT. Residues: CASSDTRGRVSGNTIYF.

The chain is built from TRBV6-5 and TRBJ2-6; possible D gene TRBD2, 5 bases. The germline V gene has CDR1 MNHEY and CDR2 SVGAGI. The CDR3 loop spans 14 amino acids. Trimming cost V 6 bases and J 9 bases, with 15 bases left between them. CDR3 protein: CASSIRASHNVLTF. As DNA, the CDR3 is TGTGCCAGCAGCATACGGGCTAGCCACAACGTCCTGACTTTC.

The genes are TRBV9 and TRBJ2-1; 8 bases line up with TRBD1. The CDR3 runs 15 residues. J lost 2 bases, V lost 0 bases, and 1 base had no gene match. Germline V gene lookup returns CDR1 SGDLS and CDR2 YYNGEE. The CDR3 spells CASSVARGPYNEQFF. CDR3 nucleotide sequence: TGTGCCAGCAGCGTAGCCAGGGGGCCCTACAATGAGCAGTTCTTC.

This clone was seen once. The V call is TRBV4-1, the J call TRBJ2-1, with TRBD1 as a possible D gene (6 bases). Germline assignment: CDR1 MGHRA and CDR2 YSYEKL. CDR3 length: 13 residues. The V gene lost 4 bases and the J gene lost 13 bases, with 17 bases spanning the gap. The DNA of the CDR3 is TGCGCCAGCAGCCTTACAGGGTTGGTTTTTCAGTTCTTC. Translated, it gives CASSLTGLVFQFF.

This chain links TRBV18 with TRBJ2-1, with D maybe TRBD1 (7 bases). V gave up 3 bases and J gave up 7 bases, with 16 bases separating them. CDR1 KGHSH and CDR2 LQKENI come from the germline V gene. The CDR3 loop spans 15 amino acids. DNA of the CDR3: TGTGCCAGCTCACCTTCGGCGGGACAGTCTAATGAGCAGTTCTTC. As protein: CASSPSAGQSNEQFF.

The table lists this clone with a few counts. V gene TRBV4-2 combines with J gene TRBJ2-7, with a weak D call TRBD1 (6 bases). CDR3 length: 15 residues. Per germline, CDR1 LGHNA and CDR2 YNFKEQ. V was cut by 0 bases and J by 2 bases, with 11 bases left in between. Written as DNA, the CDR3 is TGTGCCAGCAGCCAAGAGGAACAGGGTCCCTACGAGCAGTACTTC. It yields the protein CASSQEEQGPYEQYF.

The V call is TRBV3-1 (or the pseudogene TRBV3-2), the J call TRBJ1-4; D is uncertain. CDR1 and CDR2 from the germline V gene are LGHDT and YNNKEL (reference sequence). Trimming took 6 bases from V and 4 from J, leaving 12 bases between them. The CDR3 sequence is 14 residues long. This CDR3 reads CASSYSLINEKLFF. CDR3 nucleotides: TGTGCCAGCAGTTACAGCCTAATTAATGAAAAACTGTTTTTT.

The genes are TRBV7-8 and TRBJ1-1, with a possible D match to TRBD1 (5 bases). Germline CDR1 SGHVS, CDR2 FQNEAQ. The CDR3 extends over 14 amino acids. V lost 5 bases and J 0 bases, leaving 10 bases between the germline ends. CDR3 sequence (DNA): TGTGCCAGCAGCCGAGACAGCCTGAACACTGAAGCTTTCTTT. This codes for CASSRDSLNTEAFF.

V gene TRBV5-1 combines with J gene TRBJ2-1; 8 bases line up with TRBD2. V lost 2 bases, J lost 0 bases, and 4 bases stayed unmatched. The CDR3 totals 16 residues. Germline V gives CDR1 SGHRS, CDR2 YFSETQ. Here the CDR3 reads CASSLIAGSSYNEQFF. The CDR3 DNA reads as TGCGCCAGCAGCTTAATAGCGGGGAGCTCCTACAATGAGCAGTTCTTC.

CDR3 bases: TGCAGCGTTGGGCTGATGGCAGGGGACTATGGCTACACCTTC. Residues: CSVGLMAGDYGYTF. The chain uses TRBV29-1 and TRBJ1-2; maybe TRBD1 (6 bases). The V end lost 4 bases, the J end lost 3 bases, and 15 bases lay between the germline ends. Germline CDR1 reads SQVTM; CDR2 reads ANQGSEA. The CDR3 spans 14 residues. Full variable domain (remainder filled in from reference TRBV29-1 and TRBJ1-2): SAVISQKPSRDICQRGTSLTIQCQVDSQVTMMFWYRQQPGQSLTLIATANQGSEATYESGFVIDKFPISRPNLTFSTLTVSNMSPEDSSIYLCSVGLMAGDYGYTFGSGTRLTVV.

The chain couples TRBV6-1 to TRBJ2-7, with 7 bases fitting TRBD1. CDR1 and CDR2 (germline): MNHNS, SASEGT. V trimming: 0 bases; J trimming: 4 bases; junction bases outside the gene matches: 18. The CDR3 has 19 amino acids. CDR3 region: CASSEALTQTQGVLYEQYF. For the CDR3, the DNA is TGTGCCAGCAGTGAAGCGTTGACTCAGACCCAGGGGGTCCTATACGAGCAGTACTTC.

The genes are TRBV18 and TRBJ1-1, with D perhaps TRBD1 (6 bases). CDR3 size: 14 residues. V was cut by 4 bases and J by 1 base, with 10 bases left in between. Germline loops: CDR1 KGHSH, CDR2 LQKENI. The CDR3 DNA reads TGTGCCAGCTCACTCAGGACAGCGAACACTGAAGCTTTCTTT. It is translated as CASSLRTANTEAFF.

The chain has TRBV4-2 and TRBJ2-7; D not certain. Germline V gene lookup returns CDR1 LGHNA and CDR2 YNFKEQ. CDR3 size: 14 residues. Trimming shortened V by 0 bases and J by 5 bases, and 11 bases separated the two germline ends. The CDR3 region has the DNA TGTGCCAGCAGCCAAGATGTAACGGGTCACGAGCAGTACTTC. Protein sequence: CASSQDVTGHEQYF.

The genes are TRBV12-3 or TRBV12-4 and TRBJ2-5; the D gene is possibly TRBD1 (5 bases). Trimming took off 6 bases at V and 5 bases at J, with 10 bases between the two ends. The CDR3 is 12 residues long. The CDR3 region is CASRGVGETQYF. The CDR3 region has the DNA TGTGCCAGCAGAGGGGTGGGGGAGACCCAGTACTTC.

The CDR3 DNA reads TGTGCCAGCAGCCCTCTATCGTCCCCCTACGAGCAGTACTTC. As protein: CASSPLSSPYEQYF. This chain joins TRBV3-1 (or the pseudogene TRBV3-2) and TRBJ2-7; no reliable D call. V dropped 4 bases and J dropped 2 bases, with 12 bases sitting between them. This CDR3 spans 14 amino acids. CDR1 LGHDT and CDR2 YNNKEL come from the germline V gene (reference sequence).

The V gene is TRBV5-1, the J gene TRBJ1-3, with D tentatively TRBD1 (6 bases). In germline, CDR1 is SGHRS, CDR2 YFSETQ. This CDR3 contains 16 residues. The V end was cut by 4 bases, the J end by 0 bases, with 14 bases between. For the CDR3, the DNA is TGCGCCAGCAGCATACCGACAGGCCGCTCTGGAAACACCATATATTTT. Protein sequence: CASSIPTGRSGNTIYF. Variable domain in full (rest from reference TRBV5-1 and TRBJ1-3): KAGVTQTPRYLIKTRGQQVTLSCSPISGHRSVSWYQQTPGQGLQFLFEYFSETQRNKGNFPGRFSGRQFSNSRSEMNVSTLELGDSALYLCASSIPTGRSGNTIYFGEGSWLTVV.

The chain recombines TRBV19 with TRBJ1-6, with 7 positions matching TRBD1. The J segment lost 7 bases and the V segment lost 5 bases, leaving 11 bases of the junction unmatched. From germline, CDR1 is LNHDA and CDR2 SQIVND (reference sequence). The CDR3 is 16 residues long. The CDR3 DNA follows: TGTGCCAGTAGTCCTCGACAGGGTCGCGGGAATTCACCCCTCCACTTT. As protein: CASSPRQGRGNSPLHF.

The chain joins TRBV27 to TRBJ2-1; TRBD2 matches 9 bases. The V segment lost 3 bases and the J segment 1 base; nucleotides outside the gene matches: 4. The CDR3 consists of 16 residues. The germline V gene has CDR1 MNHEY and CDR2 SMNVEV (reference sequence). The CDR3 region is CASSLGGGASYNEQFF. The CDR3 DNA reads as TGTGCCAGCAGTTTGGGCGGGGGGGCTTCCTACAATGAGCAGTTCTTC.

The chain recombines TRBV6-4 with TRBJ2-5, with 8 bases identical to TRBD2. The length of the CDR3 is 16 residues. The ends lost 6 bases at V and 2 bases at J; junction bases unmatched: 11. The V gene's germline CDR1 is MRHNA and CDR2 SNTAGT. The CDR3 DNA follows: TGTGCCAGCAGATTTCCGGGACTAGGTTCACAAGAGACCCAGTACTTC. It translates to CASRFPGLGSQETQYF.

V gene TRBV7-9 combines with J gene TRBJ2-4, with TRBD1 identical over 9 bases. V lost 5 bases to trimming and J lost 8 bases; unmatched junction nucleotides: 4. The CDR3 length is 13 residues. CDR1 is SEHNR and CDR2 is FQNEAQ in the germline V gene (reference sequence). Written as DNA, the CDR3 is TGTGCCAGCAGCCTGGGACAGGGTGACATTCAGTACTTC. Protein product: CASSLGQGDIQYF.

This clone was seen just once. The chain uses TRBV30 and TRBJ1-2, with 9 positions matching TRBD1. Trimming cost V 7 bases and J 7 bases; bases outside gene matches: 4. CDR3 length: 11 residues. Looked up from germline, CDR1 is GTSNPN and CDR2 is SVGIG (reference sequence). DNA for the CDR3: TGTGCCTTCAAGACAGGGGGTGGCTACACCTTC. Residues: CAFKTGGGYTF.

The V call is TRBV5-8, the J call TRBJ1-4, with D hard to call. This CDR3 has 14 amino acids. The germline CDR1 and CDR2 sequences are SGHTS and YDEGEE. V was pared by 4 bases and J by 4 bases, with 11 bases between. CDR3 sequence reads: CASSLDSSNEKLFF. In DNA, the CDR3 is TGTGCCAGCAGCCTAGATTCGAGTAATGAAAAACTGTTTTTT.